Below are 30 T cell receptor beta chains sequenced from a single sample in a study of T cell responses to AZD1222 COVID-19 vaccine. Sequencing used immunoSEQ multiplex PCR; TCRdb keeps in-frame clones, though not all of them. The sample records some 200,000 clones, more than 85% being singletons. The source material was peripheral blood, sampled 28 days after the second AZD1222 dose. The receptors were sampled from an adult who received the AZD1222 COVID-19 vaccine.

The V and J genes are TRBV30 and TRBJ2-1, with 10 bases matching TRBD2. V shed 1 base and J 7 bases; nucleotides not matched to a gene: 4. The CDR3 consists of 14 residues. CDR1 GTSNPN and CDR2 SVGIG come from the germline V gene (reference sequence). The CDR3 DNA reads as TGTGCCTGGAGTGGGGGTAGCGGGAGGAATGAGCAGTTCTTC. Amino acid sequence: CAWSGGSGRNEQFF.

V and J are TRBV24-1 and TRBJ1-2; D might be TRBD1 (5 bases). Germline V CDR1 and CDR2: KGHDR, SFDVKD. Trimming removed 5 bases from V and 7 bases from J, with 10 bases in between. The CDR3 covers 12 residues. CDR3 in amino acids: CATSAGLGGYTF. The CDR3 nucleotides are TGTGCCACCAGTGCAGGGTTGGGTGGCTACACCTTC.

Comments on this clone: Other DNA sequences in the sample encode the same CDR3. The V gene is TRBV30, the J gene TRBJ2-3; D possibly matches TRBD1 or TRBD2 (5 bases each). This CDR3 spans 14 amino acids. The germline CDR1 and CDR2 sequences are GTSNPN and SVGIG (reference sequence). V lost 5 bases, J lost 0 bases, and 12 bases lay in between. In DNA, the CDR3 is TGTGCCTGGGGGGGTTTGGGTAGCACAGATACGCAGTATTTT. Translation gives CAWGGLGSTDTQYF.

V is TRBV28 and J is TRBJ2-1; TRBD1 is a possible D gene (5 bases). Looked up from germline, CDR1 is MDHEN and CDR2 is SYDVKM. Trimming removed 1 base from V and 6 bases from J, with 10 bases in between. This CDR3 has 14 residues. CDR3 DNA sequence: TGTGCCAGCAGTTTATCCCGACAGCTCAATGAGCAGTTCTTC. Residues: CASSLSRQLNEQFF.

This chain connects TRBV19 to TRBJ2-7; a possible D gene is TRBD2 (6 bases). The CDR3 is 14 amino acids. CDR1 and CDR2 from the germline V gene are LNHDA and SQIVND (reference sequence). V lost 5 bases to trimming and J lost 5 bases, with 16 bases between them. Here the CDR3 reads CASSLGTSLDEQYF. The DNA for the CDR3 is TGTGCCAGTAGTCTGGGCACTAGCTTAGACGAGCAGTACTTC.

In DNA form, the CDR3 reads TGTGCCAGCAGACGGGAAGGGATGAACACTGAAGCTTTCTTT. Its protein is CASRREGMNTEAFF. The chain combines TRBV7-9 with TRBJ1-1; D gene ambiguous. This CDR3 comprises 14 residues. Trimming removed 6 bases from V and 0 bases from J, with 11 bases in between. CDR1 SEHNR and CDR2 FQNEAQ come from the germline V gene (reference sequence).

The rearrangement uses TRBV9 and TRBJ2-7; D uncertain. CDR1 SGDLS and CDR2 YYNGEE come from the germline V gene. V lost 2 bases and J 0 bases, leaving 6 bases between the germline ends. This CDR3 region has 13 residues. The CDR3 sequence is CASSVGYSYEQYF. For the CDR3, the DNA is TGTGCCAGCAGCGTGGGTTACTCCTACGAGCAGTACTTC.

Notes on this clone: Other DNA sequences of this sample code for an identical CDR3. The chain employs TRBV24-1 and TRBJ1-5, with a possible D match to TRBD1 (6 bases). The CDR3 contains 12 residues. Germline V gene lookup returns CDR1 KGHDR and CDR2 SFDVKD. V lost 7 bases, J lost 5 bases, and 8 bases lay in between. The CDR3 sequence: CATSEGDQPQHF. The CDR3, as DNA: TGTGCCACCAGCGAGGGGGATCAGCCCCAGCATTTT.

This clone appeared a single time. The chain couples TRBV20-1 to TRBJ1-1, with D perhaps TRBD1 (6 bases). The CDR3 runs 11 residues. V dropped 2 bases and J dropped 9 bases, with 10 bases sitting between them. Germline values: CDR1 DFQATT, CDR2 SNEGSKA (reference sequence). CDR3 DNA sequence: TGCAGTGCTAGAAATGGACAGAAAGCTTTCTTT. Its translation: CSARNGQKAFF.

This chain joins TRBV14 and TRBJ2-1; a possible D gene is TRBD2 (6 bases). This CDR3 contains 13 residues. V was trimmed by 1 base and J by 7 bases, leaving 8 bases between them. The V gene's germline CDR1 is SGHDN and CDR2 FVKESK. Written as DNA, the CDR3 is TGTGCCAGCAGCCAAGGACTAGGAAATGAGCAGTTCTTC. Protein product: CASSQGLGNEQFF.

The chain recombines TRBV4-2 with TRBJ2-5; the match to TRBD2 covers 10 bases. This CDR3 contains 15 residues. CDR1 and CDR2 from the germline V gene are LGHNA and YNFKEQ. V lost 5 bases, J lost 5 bases, and 8 bases stayed unmatched. The DNA of the CDR3 is TGTGCCAGCAGCAACCAGCGGGAGGGGGTCGAGACCCAGTACTTC. This sequence encodes CASSNQREGVETQYF.

At least ten counts were recorded for this clone. The V and J genes are TRBV4-1 and TRBJ1-5; D is ambiguous. This CDR3 has 13 amino acids. From germline, CDR1 is MGHRA and CDR2 YSYEKL. The V and J ends lost 1 base and 7 bases respectively, with 8 bases between them. The CDR3 protein is CASSQGRYQPQHF. The CDR3 nucleotides are TGCGCCAGCAGCCAAGGCCGGTACCAGCCCCAGCATTTT.

The CDR3 region is CASSLDQINEQFF. As DNA, the CDR3 is TGTGCCAGCAGCTTAGATCAAATCAATGAGCAGTTCTTC. The chain combines TRBV11-3 with TRBJ2-1; D gene unclear. Trimming cost V 0 bases and J 6 bases, with 6 bases left between them. The germline CDR1 and CDR2 sequences are SGHNT and YENEEA. The CDR3 has 13 residues.

The chain combines TRBV6-4 with TRBJ2-5; D gene uncertain. The CDR3 length is 12 residues. V lost 8 bases, J lost 7 bases, and 14 bases lay in between. Germline CDR1 reads MRHNA; CDR2 reads SNTAGT. The CDR3 region has the DNA TGTGCCAGCCCACCGCCTCGAGGGACCCAGTACTTC. It translates to CASPPPRGTQYF.

V and J are TRBV10-3 and TRBJ1-1; D may be TRBD1 (5 bases). In germline, CDR1 is ENHRY, CDR2 SYGVKD. The CDR3 runs to 15 residues. Deletions cut 0 bases from V and 4 bases from J, with 12 bases between. CDR3 sequence: CAISESPRAPTEAFF. The CDR3 bases are TGTGCCATCAGTGAGTCACCCAGGGCGCCCACTGAAGCTTTCTTT.

The rearrangement uses TRBV10-2 and TRBJ2-7; D tentatively reads TRBD1 or TRBD2 (5 bases each). CDR3 size: 14 residues. CDR1 and CDR2 (germline): WSHSY, SAAADI. V was clipped by 8 bases and J by 3 bases, with 17 bases between them. This CDR3 is CASSWGSGSYEQYF. The CDR3 bases are TGCGCCAGCTCCTGGGGGTCAGGGAGCTACGAGCAGTACTTC.

The table lists this clone with a few counts. The chain carries TRBV7-2 and TRBJ2-2; D is undetermined. Germline V lookup: CDR1 SGHTA, CDR2 FQGNSA. The CDR3 is 12 residues long. V shed 7 bases and J shed 6 bases, with 9 bases lying between them. CDR3: CASTHSAGELFF. The CDR3 nucleotides read TGTGCCAGCACCCACTCAGCCGGGGAGCTGTTTTTT. The full variable domain, rest sourced from reference TRBV7-2 and TRBJ2-2, is GAGVSQSPSNKVTEKGKDVELRCDPISGHTALYWYRQSLGQGLEFLIYFQGNSAPDKSGLPSDRFSAERTGGSVSTLTIQRTQQEDSAVYLCASTHSAGELFFGEGSRLTVL.

The chain links TRBV6-5 to TRBJ2-1; D tentatively fits TRBD1 or TRBD2 (5 bases each). Germline lookup yields CDR1 MNHEY and CDR2 SVGAGI. There are 14 residues in the CDR3. Deletions cut 0 bases from V and 5 bases from J, with 8 bases between. This CDR3 is CASSYSGPNNEQFF. The CDR3 nucleotides are TGTGCCAGCAGTTACTCGGGACCAAACAATGAGCAGTTCTTC.

The chain combines TRBV6-2 or TRBV6-3 with TRBJ1-4; TRBD1 agrees at 7 bases. Germline V CDR1 and CDR2: MNHEY, SVGEGT. CDR3 length: 15 amino acids. The V and J ends lost 2 bases and 5 bases, in that order; junction bases with no gene match: 5. In DNA form, the CDR3 reads TGTGCCAGCAGTTACCAGACAGGGAAGAATGAAAAACTGTTTTTT. It specifies CASSYQTGKNEKLFF.

This clone was observed a few times. The chain is built from TRBV2 and TRBJ1-2; D gene unclear. Germline lookup yields CDR1 SNHLY and CDR2 FYNNEI. Trimming cost V 5 bases and J 4 bases, with 14 bases left between them. The CDR3 extends over 14 amino acids. The CDR3 sequence is CASSPSTPGYGYTF. CDR3 coding DNA: TGTGCCAGCAGTCCTTCCACTCCCGGCTATGGCTACACCTTC.

The genes are TRBV11-3 and TRBJ2-1; 9 nucleotides line up with TRBD1. The CDR3 runs to 15 residues. CDR1 and CDR2 (germline): SGHNT, YENEEA. V lost 1 base to trimming and J lost 9 bases; unmatched junction nucleotides: 7. CDR3 sequence reads: CASSLVGTGRSEQFF. CDR3 bases: TGTGCCAGCAGCTTAGTGGGGACAGGGAGGAGTGAGCAGTTCTTC.

The rearrangement joins TRBV9 to TRBJ2-2; D unclear. Germline assignment: CDR1 SGDLS and CDR2 YYNGEE. V gave up 0 bases and J gave up 2 bases, with 8 bases separating them. This CDR3 contains 15 residues. This chain's CDR3 is CASSVDGYNTGELFF. CDR3 nucleotides: TGTGCCAGCAGCGTAGACGGCTATAACACCGGGGAGCTGTTTTTT.

The chain uses TRBV6-1 and TRBJ1-4, with TRBD1 as a possible D gene (5 bases). CDR3 length: 15 residues. Trimming took 1 base from V and 6 from J, leaving 12 bases between them. CDR1 is MNHNS, CDR2 SASEGT, per germline. Here the CDR3 reads CASSEDWGSDEKLFF. In nucleotides, the CDR3 is TGTGCCAGCAGTGAAGACTGGGGGAGTGATGAAAAACTGTTTTTT.

The rearrangement uses TRBV5-1 and TRBJ1-1; 9 bases are shared with TRBD1. Germline CDR1 reads SGHRS; CDR2 reads YFSETQ. Unmatched junction bases numbered 4, after V lost 4 bases and J lost 3 bases. This CDR3 spans 14 amino acids. The CDR3: CASSATGGHTEAFF. CDR3 bases: TGCGCCAGCAGCGCCACAGGGGGCCACACTGAAGCTTTCTTT.

The chain links TRBV28 to TRBJ1-6, with a possible D match to TRBD1 (5 bases). V was shortened by 3 bases and J by 6 bases, with 12 bases between the two germline ends. Germline V lookup: CDR1 MDHEN, CDR2 SYDVKM. This CDR3 has 15 residues. CDR3 nucleotides: TGTGCCAGCAGTTTTTATGGGACGGGTAATTCACCCCTCCACTTT. It yields the protein CASSFYGTGNSPLHF. The variable domain in full, with the rest retrieved from reference TRBV28 and TRBJ1-6, is DVKVTQSSRYLVKRTGEKVFLECVQDMDHENMFWYRQDPGLGLRLIYFSYDVKMKEKGDIPEGYSVSREKKERFSLILESASTNQTSMYLCASSFYGTGNSPLHFGNGTRLTVT.

The chain couples TRBV6-6 to TRBJ1-1; D might be TRBD1 (5 bases). CDR1 MNHNY and CDR2 SVGAGI come from the germline V gene (reference sequence). This CDR3 has 13 amino acids. The V end was cut by 8 bases, the J end by 5 bases, with 15 bases between. CDR3 loop: CASWDGGGTEAFF. CDR3 DNA sequence: TGTGCCAGCTGGGACGGGGGAGGGACTGAAGCTTTCTTT.

The chain employs TRBV10-3 and TRBJ1-5; perhaps TRBD1 as D (6 bases). CDR1 and CDR2 (germline): ENHRY, SYGVKD. The CDR3 extends over 14 amino acids. With 1 base removed from V and 5 bases from J, the gap between germline ends came to 9 bases. CDR3 loop: CAISEYRDDQPQHF. In nucleotides, the CDR3 is TGTGCCATCAGTGAGTACAGGGATGATCAGCCCCAGCATTTT.

The genes are TRBV12-5 and TRBJ2-1; D is unresolved. Germline lookup yields CDR1 LGHNT and CDR2 FRNRAP. The CDR3 runs to 11 residues. V shed 5 bases and J shed 7 bases, with 6 bases lying between them. CDR3 in DNA: TGTGCTAGTGGTGTAGGGAATGAGCAGTTCTTC. Its translation: CASGVGNEQFF.

Written as DNA, the CDR3 is TGTGCCAGCAGCTTAAACCACTACAATGAGCAGTTCTTC. This translates into CASSLNHYNEQFF. This chain connects TRBV7-3 to TRBJ2-1; D remains ambiguous. CDR3 length equals 13 residues. V was trimmed by 1 base and J by 3 bases, leaving 4 bases between them. Germline CDR1 and CDR2: SGHTA and FQGTGA.

This clone was recorded once. The rearrangement links TRBV18 to TRBJ2-5, with 8 bases fitting TRBD2. V lost 3 bases to trimming and J lost 6 bases; unmatched junction nucleotides: 6. The CDR3 totals 14 residues. Germline V CDR1 and CDR2: KGHSH, LQKENI. CDR3 nucleotides: TGTGCCAGCTCACCTGGACTAGCTGGAAAGACCCAGTACTTC. This codes for CASSPGLAGKTQYF.